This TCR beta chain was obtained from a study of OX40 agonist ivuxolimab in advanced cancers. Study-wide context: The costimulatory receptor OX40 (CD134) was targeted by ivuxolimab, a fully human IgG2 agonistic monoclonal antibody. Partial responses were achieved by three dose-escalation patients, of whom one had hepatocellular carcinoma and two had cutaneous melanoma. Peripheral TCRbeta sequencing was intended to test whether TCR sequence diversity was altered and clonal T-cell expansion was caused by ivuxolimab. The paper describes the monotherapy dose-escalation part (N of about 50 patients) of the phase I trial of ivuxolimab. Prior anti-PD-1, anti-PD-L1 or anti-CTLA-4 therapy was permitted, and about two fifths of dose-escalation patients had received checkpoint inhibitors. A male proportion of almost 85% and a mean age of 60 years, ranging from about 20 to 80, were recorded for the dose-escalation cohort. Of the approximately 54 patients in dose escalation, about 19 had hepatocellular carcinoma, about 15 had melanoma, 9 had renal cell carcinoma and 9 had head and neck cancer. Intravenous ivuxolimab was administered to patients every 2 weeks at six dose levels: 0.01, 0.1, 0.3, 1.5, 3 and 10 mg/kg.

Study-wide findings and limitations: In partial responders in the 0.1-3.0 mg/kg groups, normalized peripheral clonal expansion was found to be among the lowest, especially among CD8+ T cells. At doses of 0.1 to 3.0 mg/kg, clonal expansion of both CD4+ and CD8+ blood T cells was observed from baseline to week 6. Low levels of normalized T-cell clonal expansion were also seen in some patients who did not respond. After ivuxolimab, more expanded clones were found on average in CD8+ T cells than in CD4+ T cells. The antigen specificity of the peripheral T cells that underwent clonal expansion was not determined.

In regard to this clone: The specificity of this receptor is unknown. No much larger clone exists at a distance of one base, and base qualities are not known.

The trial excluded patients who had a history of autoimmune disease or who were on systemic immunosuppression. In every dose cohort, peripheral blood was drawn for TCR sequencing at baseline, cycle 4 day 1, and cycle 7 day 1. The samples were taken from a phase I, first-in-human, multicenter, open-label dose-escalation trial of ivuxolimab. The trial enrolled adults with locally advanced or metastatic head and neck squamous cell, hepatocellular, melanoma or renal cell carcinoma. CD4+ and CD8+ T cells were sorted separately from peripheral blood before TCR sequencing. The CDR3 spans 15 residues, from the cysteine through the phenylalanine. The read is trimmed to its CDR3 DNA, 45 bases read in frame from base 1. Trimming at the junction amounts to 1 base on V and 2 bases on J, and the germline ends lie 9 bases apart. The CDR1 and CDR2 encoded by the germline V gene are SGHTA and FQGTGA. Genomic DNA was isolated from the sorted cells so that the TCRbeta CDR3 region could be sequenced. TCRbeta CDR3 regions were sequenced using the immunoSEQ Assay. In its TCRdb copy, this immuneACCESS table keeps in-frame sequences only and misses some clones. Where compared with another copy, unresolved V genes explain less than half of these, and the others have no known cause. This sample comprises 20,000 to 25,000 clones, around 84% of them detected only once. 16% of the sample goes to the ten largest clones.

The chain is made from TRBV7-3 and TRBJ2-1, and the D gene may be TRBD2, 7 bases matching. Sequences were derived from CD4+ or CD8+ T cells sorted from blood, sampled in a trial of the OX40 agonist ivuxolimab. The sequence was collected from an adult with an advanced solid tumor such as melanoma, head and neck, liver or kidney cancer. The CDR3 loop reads CASSLMGGPYNEQFF. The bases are TGTGCCAGCAGCTTAATGGGGGGGCCCTACAATGAGCAGTTCTTC.